This T cell receptor beta chain was sequenced during a study of cytomegalovirus exposure and HLA in healthy donors. Regarding the study as a whole: The study designated about 180 TCR beta chains cytomegalovirus-associated. Reports state that TCR beta sequences accurately predicted most subjects' HLA-A and HLA-B alleles. Common viral pathogens seemed, in a later analysis, to connect with several of the most significant clusters. In vitro testing confirmed three CMV-associated chains as specific for CMV antigens.

From germline, CDR1 is MNHEY and CDR2 SVGAGI. This CDR3 comprises 15 residues. V gave up 6 bases and J gave up 3 bases; unmatched junction bases: 7. This clone was detected a few times. No antigen is known for it. PCR used 60 Vbeta primers and 13 Jbeta primers. The table came from immunoSEQ multiplex PCR; TCRdb's copy has only in-frame clones and leaves some out. The data contain tens of thousands of clones, about 67% of them singletons. The chain couples TRBV6-5 to TRBJ1-4, with 7 bases identical to TRBD1. The sample taken for sequencing was PBMCs. The sequence was collected from a man aged 25-40 years in good health and CMV-seronegative. CDR3 in DNA: TGTGCCAGCAGCTCCCCGGGACAGCCTAATGAAAAACTGTTTTTT. Translating it yields CASSSPGQPNEKLFF.